This is a list of T cell receptor beta chains from one sample in a study of Ad26.COV2.S vaccination and SARS-CoV-2 variants. Generated by immunoSEQ multiplex PCR, the TCRdb table keeps only in-frame clones and is missing some. Of fewer than 400,000 clones in the sample, less than 90% were seen once. The sequencing used peripheral blood, collected in a trial of Ad26.COV2.S vaccine versus placebo. Receptors were obtained from a person aged 18-65 years who received the Ad26.COV2.S COVID-19 vaccine or a placebo. Both conserved end residues are part of each CDR3. The order of the fields is J gene, V gene, CDR3 protein.

TRBJ2-1 TRBV11-2 CASSLFKYNEQFF
TRBJ2-3 TRBV12-5 CASGPSGTDTQYF
TRBJ2-6 TRBV2 CASSEMGQGSGANVLTF
TRBJ1-2 TRBV2 CASSDQLAWSLGGYTF
TRBJ1-5 TRBV2 CASTPDRVPNQPQHF
TRBJ1-2 TRBV27 CASSSGGAPYGYTF
TRBJ1-1 TRBV10-3 CAISESRVRGNTEAFF
TRBJ2-5 TRBV4-3 CASSQEIGGGARETQYF
TRBJ1-1 TRBV5-4 CASSLAGLWGTEAFF
TRBJ1-2 TRBV4-2 CASSQDRINYGYTF
TRBJ2-1 TRBV20-1 CSASPSGGLNEQFF
TRBJ1-6 TRBV25-1 CASSESFPGNNSPLHF
TRBJ1-5 TRBV4-1 CASSPTGSGQPQHF
TRBJ2-1 TRBV6-5 CASSYSGPGEEQFF
TRBJ1-5 TRBV15 CATSHPMAGSNQPQHF
TRBJ2-7 TRBV27 CASSPGGPYEQYF
TRBJ2-7 TRBV19 CASSISRVGEQYF
TRBJ2-5 TRBV4-1 CASSQTPSGEEETQYF
TRBJ1-1 TRBV19 CATRQGSFGEAFF
TRBJ2-5 TRBV2 CASSETEETQYF
TRBJ2-1 TRBV7-2 CASSLERSWFF
TRBJ1-1 TRBV2 CASRATFTEAFF
TRBJ2-3 TRBV6-5 CASTLGQTSTQYF
TRBJ1-1 TRBV5-6 CASSSLDRTMNTEAFF
TRBJ2-3 TRBV7-9 CASSLAGNPTDTQYF
TRBJ1-4 TRBV5-1 CASSLAAAKNEKLFF
TRBJ1-2 TRBV29-1 CSVWTANYGYTF
TRBJ2-3 TRBV30 CAWSRLAGYLTDTQYF
TRBJ2-5 TRBV12-5 CASGPSGGGAQYF
TRBJ2-7 TRBV29-1 CSVNVGGSHEQYF
TRBJ1-4 TRBV10-1 CASSGGTGREKLFF
TRBJ1-5 TRBV24-1 CATSDSTDYQPQHF
TRBJ1-5 TRBV10-3 CAISESIGRQPQHF
TRBJ2-5 TRBV13 CASSSQGGETQYF
TRBJ2-7 TRBV7-6 CASSHFGYEQYF